A selection of T cell receptor beta chains follows, all from one sample in a study of PD-1 blockade in classical Hodgkin lymphoma. Only in-frame clones appear in the TCRdb table, and some are missing; sequencing was by immunoSEQ multiplex PCR. The sample consists of just over 60,000 clones, 70% to 90% of them appearing once. The specimen comprised peripheral blood mononuclear cells (PBMCs), sampled at baseline. The receptors come from a human donor with classical Hodgkin lymphoma. Each CDR3 is given with its conserved first and last residue. D genes are given only for firm matches. The size of a clone is reported for some rows only, either as once, few or many, or as a class for expanded clones.

clone_size: -; d_call: -; v_call: TRBV19; j_call: TRBJ2-7; cdr3_length: 15; cdr3_aa: CASSIIGSRSYEQYF; cdr3_nt: TGTGCCAGTAGTATCATAGGCAGTCGCTCCTACGAGCAGTACTTC
clone_size: -; d_call: TRBD2; v_call: TRBV11-1; j_call: TRBJ2-5; cdr3_length: 18; cdr3_aa: CASSLGVSGGYLRETQYF; cdr3_nt: TGTGCCAGCAGCTTAGGAGTTAGCGGGGGCTACCTACGGGAGACCCAGTACTTC
clone_size: few; d_call: -; v_call: TRBV4-1; j_call: TRBJ2-1; cdr3_length: 15; cdr3_aa: CASSQEGQTYNEQFF; cdr3_nt: TGCGCCAGCAGCCAAGAGGGTCAGACTTACAATGAGCAGTTCTTC
clone_size: -; d_call: TRBD1; v_call: TRBV10-3; j_call: TRBJ1-2; cdr3_length: 17; cdr3_aa: CAISETLGQATNYGYTF; cdr3_nt: TGTGCCATCAGTGAGACTCTTGGACAGGCCACCAACTATGGCTACACCTTC
clone_size: few; d_call: TRBD2; v_call: TRBV7-2; j_call: TRBJ2-5; cdr3_length: 17; cdr3_aa: CASSSYGLAGGRETQYF; cdr3_nt: TGTGCCAGCAGCTCCTATGGACTAGCGGGGGGGCGGGAGACCCAGTACTTC
clone_size: -; d_call: TRBD2; v_call: TRBV6-6; j_call: TRBJ2-3; cdr3_length: 15; cdr3_aa: CASSYLAVGTDTQYF; cdr3_nt: TGTGCCAGCAGTTACCTAGCGGTGGGCACAGATACGCAGTATTTT
clone_size: -; d_call: TRBD1; v_call: TRBV7-3; j_call: TRBJ2-4; cdr3_length: 15; cdr3_aa: CASSTSGTGRLPQYF; cdr3_nt: TGTGCCAGCAGCACATCCGGGACAGGGCGCCTTCCTCAGTACTTC
clone_size: -; d_call: -; v_call: TRBV7-2; j_call: TRBJ1-1; cdr3_length: 13; cdr3_aa: CASSLVGRTEAFF; cdr3_nt: TGTGCCAGCAGCTTAGTAGGCCGAACTGAAGCTTTCTTT
clone_size: -; d_call: TRBD1; v_call: TRBV5-4; j_call: TRBJ1-3; cdr3_length: 14; cdr3_aa: CASSPDRVGNTIYF; cdr3_nt: TGTGCCAGCAGCCCGGACAGGGTTGGAAACACCATATATTTT
clone_size: -; d_call: TRBD1; v_call: TRBV7-2; j_call: TRBJ2-7; cdr3_length: 13; cdr3_aa: CASTRDRAYEQYF; cdr3_nt: TGTGCCAGCACCCGTGACAGGGCCTACGAGCAGTACTTC
clone_size: once; d_call: -; v_call: TRBV7-6; j_call: TRBJ1-1; cdr3_length: 14; cdr3_aa: CASSLEGVHTEAFF; cdr3_nt: TGTGCCAGCAGCTTAGAGGGGGTGCACACTGAAGCTTTCTTT
clone_size: -; d_call: -; v_call: TRBV5-6; j_call: TRBJ1-3; cdr3_length: 14; cdr3_aa: CASSLGGDGNTIYF; cdr3_nt: TGTGCCAGCAGCTTGGGAGGGGATGGAAACACCATATATTTT
clone_size: -; d_call: -; v_call: TRBV6-6; j_call: TRBJ1-2; cdr3_length: 14; cdr3_aa: CASSFGAFNYGYTF; cdr3_nt: TGTGCCAGCAGTTTTGGAGCCTTTAACTATGGCTACACCTTC
clone_size: -; d_call: -; v_call: TRBV6-5; j_call: TRBJ2-7; cdr3_length: 13; cdr3_aa: CASRRVQSYEQYF; cdr3_nt: TGTGCCAGCCGAAGAGTACAAAGCTACGAGCAGTACTTC
clone_size: -; d_call: -; v_call: TRBV18; j_call: TRBJ2-6; cdr3_length: 14; cdr3_aa: CASSRSPGANVLTF; cdr3_nt: TGTGCCAGCTCTCGGTCCCCTGGGGCCAACGTCCTGACTTTC
clone_size: -; d_call: -; v_call: TRBV6-6; j_call: TRBJ2-7; cdr3_length: 14; cdr3_aa: CASSYEGLSYEQYF; cdr3_nt: TGTGCCAGCAGTTACGAAGGGCTCAGCTACGAGCAGTACTTC
clone_size: -; d_call: -; v_call: TRBV6-5; j_call: TRBJ2-7; cdr3_length: 14; cdr3_aa: CASSYGQGPYEQYF; cdr3_nt: TGTGCCAGCAGTTACGGTCAGGGTCCCTACGAGCAGTACTTC
clone_size: -; d_call: TRBD1; v_call: TRBV18; j_call: TRBJ2-5; cdr3_length: 17; cdr3_aa: CASSPLLGTGRKETQYF; cdr3_nt: TGTGCCAGCTCACCGCTCCTAGGGACAGGGAGGAAGGAGACCCAGTACTTC
clone_size: -; d_call: -; v_call: TRBV18; j_call: TRBJ2-6; cdr3_length: 18; cdr3_aa: CASSPGGRIFAGANVLTF; cdr3_nt: TGTGCCAGCTCCCCGGGTGGACGGATCTTCGCTGGGGCCAACGTCCTGACTTTC
clone_size: once; d_call: -; v_call: TRBV4-1; j_call: TRBJ2-1; cdr3_length: 17; cdr3_aa: CASSQERAGNSIDGQFF; cdr3_nt: TGCGCCAGCAGCCAAGAAAGGGCGGGGAACTCTATCGATGGGCAGTTCTTC
clone_size: -; d_call: -; v_call: TRBV5-6; j_call: TRBJ1-2; cdr3_length: 15; cdr3_aa: CASSLAPQGSRGYTF; cdr3_nt: TGTGCCAGCAGCTTGGCCCCACAGGGCTCCCGTGGCTACACCTTC
clone_size: -; d_call: -; v_call: TRBV6-5; j_call: TRBJ1-2; cdr3_length: 13; cdr3_aa: CASSLTGFSGYTF; cdr3_nt: TGTGCCAGCAGTTTAACAGGGTTTAGTGGCTACACCTTC